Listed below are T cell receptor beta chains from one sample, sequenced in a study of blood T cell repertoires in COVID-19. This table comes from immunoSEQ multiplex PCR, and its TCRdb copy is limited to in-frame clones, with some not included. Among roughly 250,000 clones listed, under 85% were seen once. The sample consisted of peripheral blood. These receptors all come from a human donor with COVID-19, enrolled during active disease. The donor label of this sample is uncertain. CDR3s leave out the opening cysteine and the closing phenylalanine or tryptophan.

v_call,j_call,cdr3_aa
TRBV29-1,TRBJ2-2,SVDISGGVGELF
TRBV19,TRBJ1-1,ASRMGPGRSGTF
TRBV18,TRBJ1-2,ASSPQGGRRPEGYT
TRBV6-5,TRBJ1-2,ASSYSNAGYGGGYT
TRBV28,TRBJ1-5,ASSLPGSLTGQPQH
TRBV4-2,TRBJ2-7,ASSQELAGPRGEQY
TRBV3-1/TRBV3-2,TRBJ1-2,ASSQDLGGPTNYGYT
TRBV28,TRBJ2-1,ASSLLAGIPSYNEQF
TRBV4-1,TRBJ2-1,ASSHLRGGLGGGLLGNEQF
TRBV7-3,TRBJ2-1,ASSFLAGASYNEQF
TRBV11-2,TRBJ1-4,ASSVQQGTNEKLF
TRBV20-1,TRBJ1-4,SASPPGEGVNEKLF
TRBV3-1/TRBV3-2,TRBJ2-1,ASSHQPGSENEQF
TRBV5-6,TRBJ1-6,ASSPGGINSPLH
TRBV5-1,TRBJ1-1,ASSIQGINTEAF
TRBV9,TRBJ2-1,ASSEMGGNYNEQF
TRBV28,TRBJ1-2,ASSRSGGSYGYT
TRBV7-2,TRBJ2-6,ASSLGLSGANVLT
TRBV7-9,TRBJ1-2,ASSLAAGSYLPGGYT
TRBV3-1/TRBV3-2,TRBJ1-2,ASSQDRRSGYT
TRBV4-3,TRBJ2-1,ASSQRTGASSYNEQF
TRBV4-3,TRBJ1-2,ASSQDLGTALYNYGYT
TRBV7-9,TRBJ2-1,ASVPGQGNYPRQF
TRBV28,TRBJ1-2,ASSPAGPNYGYT
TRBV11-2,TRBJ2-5,ASSSTGPEGTQY
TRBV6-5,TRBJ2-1,ASSPRVGEQF
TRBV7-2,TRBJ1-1,ASSFSQGATEAF
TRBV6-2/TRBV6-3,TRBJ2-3,ASSYTGALLTDTQY
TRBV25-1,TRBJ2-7,ASSSFTGARDEQY
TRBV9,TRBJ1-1,ASTRSWETNEAF
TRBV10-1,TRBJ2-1,ASSELFETSQVKNEQF
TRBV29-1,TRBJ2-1,SVEGTSEIYNEQF
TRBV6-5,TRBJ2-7,ATRTSGSYEQY
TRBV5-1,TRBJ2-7,ASSLGPGAGTGGVGEQY
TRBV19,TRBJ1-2,ASSIHRADLNYGYT
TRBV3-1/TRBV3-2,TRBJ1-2,ASSSNEYGYT
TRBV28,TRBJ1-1,ATWRAGSNTEAF
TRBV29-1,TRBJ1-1,SGSMQGENTEAF
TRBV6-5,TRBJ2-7,ASRLLTYEQY
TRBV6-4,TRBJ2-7,ASSLGGNSYEQY
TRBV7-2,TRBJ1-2,ASSPRQALEGYT
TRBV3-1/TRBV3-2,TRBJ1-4,ASSRGTTNEKLF
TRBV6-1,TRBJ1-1,ASSEAFPRGNTEAF
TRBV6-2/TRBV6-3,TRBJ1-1,ASSYRQGSINTEAF
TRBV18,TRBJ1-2,ASSDRVASSYGYT
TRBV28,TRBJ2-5,ASIGGYQETQY
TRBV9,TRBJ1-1,ASSRGGDTEAF
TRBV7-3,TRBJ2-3,ASSRGTSTYTDTQY
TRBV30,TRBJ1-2,AWSLGPNNYGYT
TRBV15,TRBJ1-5,ATSRGGSWDQPQH
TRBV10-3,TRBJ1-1,AISESTGGGLSEAF
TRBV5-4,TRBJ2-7,ASSLTETYEQY
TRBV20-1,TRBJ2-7,SASPRLAGTTQY